The entry below gives a single T cell receptor (beta chain) sequence along with its context. RNA in amounts of roughly 0.5 to 1 ug was reverse transcribed with random hexamers. TCR beta CDR3 was amplified by immunoSEQ covering 54 Vbeta and 13 Jbeta. From the immunoSEQ multiplex PCR reads, TCRdb called clonotypes with MiXCR, one entry per CDR3 protein. The sample consists of fewer than 150,000 distinct CDR3 sequences, around 91% of them appearing once. The data were taken from a study of CD8 T cells in Susac syndrome. The study sequenced TCR beta in blood CD8+ and CD4+ T cells. Isolation of CD8+ and CD4+ T cells was performed negatively, whereas enrichment of TEMRA cells was done by FACS. Germline V lookup: CDR1 ENHRY, CDR2 SYGVKD. The CDR3 spans 13 residues. Trimming took off 8 bases at V and 8 bases at J, with 18 bases between the two ends.

The receptor comes from a human donor with multiple sclerosis. The sequenced material came from CD8+ T cells from PBMCs. The rearrangement uses TRBV10-3 and TRBJ1-2, with D hard to call. CDR3 coding DNA: TGTGCCATCGAACGAGGAGCCTCCTCCGGCTACACCTTC. Its protein product is CAIERGASSGYTF.